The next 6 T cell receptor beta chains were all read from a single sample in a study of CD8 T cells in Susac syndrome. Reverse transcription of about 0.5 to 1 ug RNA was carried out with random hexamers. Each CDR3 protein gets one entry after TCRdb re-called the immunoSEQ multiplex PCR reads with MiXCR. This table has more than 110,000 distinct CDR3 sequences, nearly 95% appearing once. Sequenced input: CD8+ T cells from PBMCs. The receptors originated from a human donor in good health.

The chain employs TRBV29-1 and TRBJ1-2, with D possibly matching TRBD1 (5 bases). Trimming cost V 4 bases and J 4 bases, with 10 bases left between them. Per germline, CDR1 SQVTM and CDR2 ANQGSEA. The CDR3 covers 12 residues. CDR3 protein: CSVVRVGYGYTF. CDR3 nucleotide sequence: TGCAGCGTTGTCAGGGTCGGCTATGGCTACACCTTC.

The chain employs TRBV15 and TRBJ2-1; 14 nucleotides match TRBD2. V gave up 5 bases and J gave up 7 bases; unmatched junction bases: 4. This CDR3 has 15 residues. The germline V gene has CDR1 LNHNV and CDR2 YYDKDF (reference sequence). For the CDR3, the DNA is TGTGCCACCAGCCACGGGACTAGCGGGAGAAATGAGCAGTTCTTC. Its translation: CATSHGTSGRNEQFF.

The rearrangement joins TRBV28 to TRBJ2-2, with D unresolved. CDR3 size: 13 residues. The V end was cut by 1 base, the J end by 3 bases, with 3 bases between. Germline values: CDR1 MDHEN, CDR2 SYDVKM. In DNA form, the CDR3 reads TGTGCCAGCAGTTTATCCCACACCGGGGAGCTGTTTTTT. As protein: CASSLSHTGELFF.

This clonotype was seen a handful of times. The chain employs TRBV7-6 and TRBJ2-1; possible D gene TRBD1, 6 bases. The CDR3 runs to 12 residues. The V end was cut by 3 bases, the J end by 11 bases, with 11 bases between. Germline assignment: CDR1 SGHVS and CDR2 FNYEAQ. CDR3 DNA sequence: TGTGCCAGCAGCTTTTATCAGGGGAAGCAGTTCTTC. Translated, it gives CASSFYQGKQFF.

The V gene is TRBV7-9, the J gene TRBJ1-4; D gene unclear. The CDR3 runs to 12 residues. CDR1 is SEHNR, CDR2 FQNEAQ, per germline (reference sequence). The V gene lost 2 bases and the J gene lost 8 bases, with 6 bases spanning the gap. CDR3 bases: TGTGCCAGCAGCTTAATGTTGGAAAAACTGTTTTTT. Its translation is CASSLMLEKLFF.

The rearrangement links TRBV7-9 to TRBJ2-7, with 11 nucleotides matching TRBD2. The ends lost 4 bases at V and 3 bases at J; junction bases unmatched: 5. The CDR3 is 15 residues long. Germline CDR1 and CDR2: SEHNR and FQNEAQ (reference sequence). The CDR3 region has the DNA TGTGCCAGCAGCTCCCGACTAGCGGGGCACTACGAGCAGTACTTC. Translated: CASSSRLAGHYEQYF.